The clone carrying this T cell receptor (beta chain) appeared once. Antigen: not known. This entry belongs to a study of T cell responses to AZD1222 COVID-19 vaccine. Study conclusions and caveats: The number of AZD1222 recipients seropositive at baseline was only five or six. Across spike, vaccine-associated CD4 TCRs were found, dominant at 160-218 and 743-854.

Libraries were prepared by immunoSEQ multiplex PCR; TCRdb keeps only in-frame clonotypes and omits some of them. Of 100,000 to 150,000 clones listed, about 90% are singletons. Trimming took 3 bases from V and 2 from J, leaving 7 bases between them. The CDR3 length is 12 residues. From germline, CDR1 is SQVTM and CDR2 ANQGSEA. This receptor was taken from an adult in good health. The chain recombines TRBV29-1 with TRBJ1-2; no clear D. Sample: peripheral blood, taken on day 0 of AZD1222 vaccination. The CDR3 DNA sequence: TGCAGCGTTGAGGGCGTCAACTATGGCTACACCTTC. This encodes CSVEGVNYGYTF.